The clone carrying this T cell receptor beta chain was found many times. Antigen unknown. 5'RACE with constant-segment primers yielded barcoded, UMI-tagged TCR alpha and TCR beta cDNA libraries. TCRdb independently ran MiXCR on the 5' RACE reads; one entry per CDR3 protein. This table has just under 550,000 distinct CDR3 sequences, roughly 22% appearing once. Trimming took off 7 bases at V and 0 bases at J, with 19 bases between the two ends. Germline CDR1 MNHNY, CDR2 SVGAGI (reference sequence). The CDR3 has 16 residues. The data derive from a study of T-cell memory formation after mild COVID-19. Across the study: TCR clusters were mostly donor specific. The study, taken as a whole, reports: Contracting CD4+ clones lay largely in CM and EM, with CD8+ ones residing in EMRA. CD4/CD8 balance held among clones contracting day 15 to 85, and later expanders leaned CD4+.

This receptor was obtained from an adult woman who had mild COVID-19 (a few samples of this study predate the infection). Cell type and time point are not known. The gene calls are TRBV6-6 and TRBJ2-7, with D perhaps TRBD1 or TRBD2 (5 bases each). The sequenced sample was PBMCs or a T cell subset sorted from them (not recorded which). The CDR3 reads CASTAGMGESSYEQYF. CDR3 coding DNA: TGTGCCAGCACGGCAGGGATGGGGGAAAGCTCCTACGAGCAGTACTTC.